Below, 31 T cell receptor beta chains from the same sample are listed, as sequenced in a study of cytomegalovirus exposure and HLA in healthy donors. PCR used 60 Vbeta primers and 13 Jbeta primers. Data came from immunoSEQ multiplex PCR; TCRdb stores just in-frame clones and leaves some out. The repertoire holds some 130,000 clones, with around 80% as singletons. Sequencing used PBMCs. These receptors were taken from a man younger than 35 in good health and CMV-seronegative.

This chain uses TRBV10-3 with TRBJ1-6; D gene ambiguous. V was clipped by 8 bases and J by 13 bases, with 9 bases between them. CDR3 length equals 10 residues. Germline CDR1 and CDR2: ENHRY and SYGVKD. CDR3 sequence reads: CAIGRDPLHF. The CDR3 DNA follows: TGTGCCATCGGTCGGGATCCCCTCCACTTT.

The rearrangement uses TRBV6-5 and TRBJ2-1, with D perhaps TRBD1 (6 bases). Germline CDR1 and CDR2: MNHEY and SVGAGI. V was trimmed by 5 bases and J by 7 bases, leaving 18 bases between them. This CDR3 comprises 15 residues. Here the CDR3 reads CASSRVWAGENEQFF. CDR3 DNA: TGTGCCAGCAGTCGCGTTTGGGCAGGGGAAAATGAGCAGTTCTTC.

This clone was detected only once. The V gene is TRBV7-6, the J gene TRBJ2-7, with D possibly TRBD1 on 5 matching bases. Germline lookup yields CDR1 SGHVS and CDR2 FNYEAQ. Between the trimmed V and J ends, which lost 5 bases and 0 bases, there was a span of 23 bases. CDR3 length: 18 amino acids. CDR3 DNA: TGTGCCAGCAGCCCACGCCCCCTACAACAGGTTTTCTCCTACGAGCAGTACGTC. Amino acid sequence: CASSPRPLQQVFSYEQYV.

This clone was seen more than once but under ten times. The chain is built from TRBV6-5 and TRBJ1-1, with a possible D match to TRBD1 (5 bases). CDR3 size: 13 residues. Germline CDR1 and CDR2: MNHEY and SVGAGI. The V end was cut by 2 bases, the J end by 4 bases, with 8 bases between. CDR3 region: CASSYLDSTEAFF. The CDR3 nucleotides read TGTGCCAGCAGTTACCTCGACAGCACTGAAGCTTTCTTT.

The rearrangement joins TRBV5-1 to TRBJ1-2; a weak D match, TRBD1 (6 bases). This CDR3 is built from 14 residues. Germline values: CDR1 SGHRS, CDR2 YFSETQ. V was shortened by 3 bases and J by 2 bases, with 11 bases between the two germline ends. The CDR3 nucleotides read TGCGCCAGCAGCTCCCGGGACAAAAACTATGGCTACACCTTC. Its protein product is CASSSRDKNYGYTF.

This chain links TRBV19 with TRBJ1-5, with 8 bases identical to TRBD1. Looked up from germline, CDR1 is LNHDA and CDR2 is SQIVND (reference sequence). This CDR3 is 14 amino acids long. The J segment lost 7 bases and the V segment lost 5 bases, leaving 7 bases of the junction unmatched. Here the CDR3 DNA reads TGTGCCAGTAGTGGGCAGGGGGCCGTCCAGCCCCAGCATTTT. It specifies CASSGQGAVQPQHF.

The chain has TRBV9 and TRBJ1-1, with D possibly TRBD1 on 6 matching bases. The CDR3 runs 15 residues. Germline CDR1 and CDR2: SGDLS and YYNGEE. Trimming took off 0 bases at V and 4 bases at J, with 13 bases between the two ends. The CDR3 DNA is TGTGCCAGCAGCGTAGGCTCCACAGGGACCACTGAAGCTTTCTTT. This encodes CASSVGSTGTTEAFF. Drawing the rest from reference TRBV9 and TRBJ1-1, the complete variable domain is DSGVTQTPKHLITATGQRVTLRCSPRSGDLSVYWYQQSLDQGLQFLIQYYNGEERAKGNILERFSAQQFPDLHSELNLSSLELGDSALYFCASSVGSTGTTEAFFGQGTRLTVV.

This clone came up once. The chain uses TRBV19 and TRBJ1-2, with D maybe TRBD1 (6 bases). Trimming stripped 6 bases from V and 4 bases from J, with 21 bases between. This CDR3 comprises 16 residues. The germline CDR1 and CDR2 sequences are LNHDA and SQIVND (reference sequence). The CDR3 DNA follows: TGTGCCAGTAGGAGAGGAGGAACAGGGATGGGCTATGGCTACACCTTC. It specifies CASRRGGTGMGYGYTF.

There are a few counts of this clone. The chain uses TRBV4-1 and TRBJ2-7, with 7 nucleotides matching TRBD1. Trimming cost V 3 bases and J 3 bases; bases outside gene matches: 11. This CDR3 region has 16 residues. CDR1 is MGHRA, CDR2 YSYEKL, per germline. CDR3 DNA sequence: TGCGCCAGCAGCCATCCTCCCGGGACAGCCAACTACGAGCAGTACTTC. Translating it yields CASSHPPGTANYEQYF.

The chain links TRBV18 to TRBJ1-4, with 9 bases identical to TRBD1. Germline lookup yields CDR1 KGHSH and CDR2 LQKENI. The CDR3 is made up of 18 amino acids. V lost 3 bases and J lost 0; bases outside the gene matches: 8. CDR3 region: CASSPSGTGLATNEKLFF. The DNA of the CDR3 is TGTGCCAGCTCACCTTCCGGGACAGGGCTAGCAACTAATGAAAAACTGTTTTTT.

The chain recombines TRBV10-1 with TRBJ2-1, with TRBD1 matching 12 bases. J was trimmed by 6 bases and V by 2 bases; bases with no gene match: 8. Germline CDR1 and CDR2: WNHNN and SYGVQD (reference sequence). This CDR3 comprises 17 residues. CDR3 DNA: TGCGCCAGCAGTGAGCCAAGGGACAGGGGGCGTCCCAATGAGCAGTTCTTC. It is translated as CASSEPRDRGRPNEQFF.

The rearrangement uses TRBV2 and TRBJ2-6, with TRBD1 as a possible D gene (5 bases). The CDR3 is made up of 16 amino acids. Germline V gene sequence: CDR1 SNHLY, CDR2 FYNNEI. Trimming removed 6 bases from V and 0 bases from J, with 12 bases in between. Here the CDR3 reads CASSVLTASGANVLTF. CDR3 nucleotides: TGTGCCAGCAGCGTCCTGACAGCCTCTGGGGCCAACGTCCTGACTTTC.

The chain couples TRBV12-5 to TRBJ2-1; 8 nucleotides align to TRBD1. The CDR3 contains 16 residues. CDR1 is LGHNT and CDR2 is FRNRAP in the germline V gene. J was trimmed by 6 bases and V by 7 bases; bases with no gene match: 14. The CDR3 sequence is CASVPGGTGLPNEQFF. CDR3 nucleotides: TGTGCTAGTGTCCCGGGCGGGACAGGTCTCCCCAATGAGCAGTTCTTC.

The chain carries TRBV2 and TRBJ2-1; 15 bases agree with TRBD2. CDR1 SNHLY and CDR2 FYNNEI come from the germline V gene. V lost 3 bases, J lost 8 bases, and 5 bases stayed unmatched. This CDR3 spans 16 amino acids. The CDR3 DNA follows: TGTGCCAGCAGTGATTCGGGACTAGCGGGAGGTGATGAGCAGTTCTTC. It translates to CASSDSGLAGGDEQFF. The full variable domain, in which reference TRBV2 and TRBJ2-1 provide the parts outside the CDR3, is EPEVTQTPSHQVTQMGQEVILRCVPISNHLYFYWYRQILGQKVEFLVSFYNNEISEKSEIFDDQFSVERPDGSNFTLKIRSTKLEDSAMYFCASSDSGLAGGDEQFFGPGTRLTVL.

The chain combines TRBV27 with TRBJ2-7; 8 bases agree with TRBD1. The ends lost 6 bases at V and 0 bases at J; junction bases unmatched: 4. The germline V gene encodes CDR1 MNHEY and CDR2 SMNVEV (reference sequence). The CDR3 loop spans 14 amino acids. This CDR3 reads CASSRTGSSYEQYF. CDR3 sequence (DNA): TGTGCCAGCAGCCGGACAGGGAGCTCCTACGAGCAGTACTTC.

The sample holds a few counts of this clone. This sample includes further DNA sequences coding for the same CDR3. J is TRBJ1-1 and V is TRBV6-5; D possibly corresponds to TRBD1 (6 bases). The CDR3 has 13 residues. V was trimmed by 5 bases and J by 4 bases, leaving 11 bases between them. From germline, CDR1 is MNHEY and CDR2 SVGAGI. CDR3 region: CASSLQGPTEAFF. CDR3 DNA sequence: TGTGCCAGCAGTCTACAGGGTCCCACTGAAGCTTTCTTT.

A note on this clone: The junction departs from germline at one end; a sequencing error may be responsible. The chain joins TRBV28 to TRBJ1-2, with D perhaps matching TRBD1 (5 bases). Germline V gene sequence: CDR1 MDHEN, CDR2 SYDVKM. The CDR3 runs 14 residues. The CDR3 DNA is TGTGCCAGCAGTCTATGGGACCGCCGGGGTGGCTACACCTTC. Translated, it gives CASSLWDRRGGYTF.

The V and J genes are TRBV6-5 and TRBJ2-5; TRBD2 matches 10 bases. The CDR3 sequence is 15 residues long. Germline lookup yields CDR1 MNHEY and CDR2 SVGAGI. The ends lost 4 bases at V and 5 bases at J; junction bases unmatched: 7. The CDR3: CASSSASTSGETQYF. CDR3 bases: TGTGCCAGCAGTTCCGCCTCGACTAGCGGGGAGACCCAGTACTTC.

The rearrangement uses TRBV15 and TRBJ2-2; TRBD1 matches 7 bases. Looked up from germline, CDR1 is LNHNV and CDR2 is YYDKDF (reference sequence). The V gene end was trimmed by 0 bases and the J gene end by 5 bases; junction bases not matched to a gene: 6. The CDR3 extends over 16 amino acids. The CDR3 spells CATSRDNRGQTGELFF. CDR3 sequence (DNA): TGTGCCACCAGCAGAGATAATAGGGGGCAGACCGGGGAGCTGTTTTTT. The full variable domain, in which reference TRBV15 and TRBJ2-2 provide the parts outside the CDR3, is DAMVIQNPRYQVTQFGKPVTLSCSQTLNHNVMYWYQQKSSQAPKLLFHYYDKDFNNEADTPDNFQSRRPNTSFCFLDIRSPGLGDTAMYLCATSRDNRGQTGELFFGEGSRLTVL.

The CDR3: CASSQRTGKGETQYF. The CDR3 nucleotides read TGTGCCAGCAGCCAACGGACAGGGAAGGGGGAGACCCAGTACTTC. The V gene is TRBV7-3, the J gene TRBJ2-5, with TRBD1 identical over 8 bases. Germline V gene data show CDR1 as SGHTA and CDR2 as FQGTGA. J lost 5 bases, V lost 5 bases, and 10 bases had no gene match. The CDR3 consists of 15 residues.

The chain joins TRBV27 to TRBJ1-2, with TRBD1 identical over 8 bases. The ends lost 2 bases at V and 8 bases at J; junction bases unmatched: 4. There are 13 residues in the CDR3. Germline values: CDR1 MNHEY, CDR2 SMNVEV (reference sequence). The DNA of the CDR3 is TGTGCCAGCAGTTTACAGGGGGCTTGGGGCTACACCTTC. Residues: CASSLQGAWGYTF.

V usage is TRBV27 and J usage is TRBJ2-7; 9 bases align to TRBD1. Trimming removed 6 bases from V and 2 bases from J; junction bases left unmatched: 5. Germline V gene lookup returns CDR1 MNHEY and CDR2 SMNVEV (reference sequence). The CDR3 runs 14 residues. The CDR3 loop reads CASRIRDRAYEQYF. The CDR3 DNA reads as TGTGCCAGCAGGATCCGGGACAGGGCCTACGAGCAGTACTTC.

The chain recombines TRBV11-2 with TRBJ2-7; TRBD2 agrees at 13 bases. Germline V gene data show CDR1 as SGHAT and CDR2 as FQNNGV. CDR3 size: 15 residues. Trimming cost V 4 bases and J 7 bases; bases outside gene matches: 7. The CDR3 here is CASSSLAGGQMEQYV. The CDR3 region has the DNA TGTGCCAGCAGCTCACTAGCGGGAGGGCAAATGGAGCAGTACGTC.

The chain employs TRBV27 and TRBJ2-3, with D maybe TRBD2 (7 bases). The CDR3 totals 16 residues. The germline CDR1 and CDR2 sequences are MNHEY and SMNVEV (reference sequence). The V end lost 3 bases, the J end lost 2 bases, and 15 bases lay between the germline ends. CDR3 amino acids: CASSFRGALVTDTQYF. The CDR3 coding sequence is TGTGCCAGCAGTTTTCGGGGGGCGCTAGTCACAGATACGCAGTATTTT.

A remark on this clone: Its ends do not fully match the called genes, so a read error is possible. V gene TRBV4-1 combines with J gene TRBJ2-7; no clear D gene. This CDR3 has 16 amino acids. CDR1 MGHRA and CDR2 YSYEKL come from the germline V gene. The CDR3 coding sequence is TGCGCCAGCAGCCAAGATTTCGAGGAAAGAAACTACGGGCAGTACTTC. This sequence encodes CASSQDFEERNYGQYF.

The chain couples TRBV5-5 to TRBJ2-1; 7 bases are a match to TRBD1. The CDR3 is made up of 11 amino acids. CDR1 is SGHKS and CDR2 is YYEKEE in the germline V gene (reference sequence). V lost 4 bases, J lost 9 bases, and 1 base stayed unmatched. The CDR3 DNA reads TGTGCCAGCAGCCCAGGGGGTGAGCAGTTCTTC. Translating it yields CASSPGGEQFF.

The chain combines TRBV5-4 with TRBJ2-7; 10 nucleotides line up with TRBD1. The junction had 6 bases not matched to a gene; V was cut back by 1 base and J by 2 bases. Germline V CDR1 and CDR2: SGHNT, YYREEE (reference sequence). The CDR3 totals 16 residues. CDR3: CASSLSRGTGAYEQYF. The CDR3 coding sequence is TGTGCCAGCAGCTTGAGTAGGGGGACAGGGGCCTACGAGCAGTACTTC. Full variable domain (rest looked up from reference TRBV5-4 and TRBJ2-7): ETGVTQSPTHLIKTRGQQVTLRCSSQSGHNTVSWYQQALGQGPQFIFQYYREEENGRGNFPPRFSGLQFPNYSSELNVNALELDDSALYLCASSLSRGTGAYEQYFGPGTRLTVT.

This clone was counted a few times. The V and J genes are TRBV4-2 and TRBJ2-3; 11 bases map to TRBD2. The germline V gene encodes CDR1 LGHNA and CDR2 YNFKEQ. Trimming removed 1 base from V and 3 bases from J; junction bases left unmatched: 0. The CDR3 extends over 15 amino acids. The chain's CDR3 is CASSQVAGGTDTQYF. For the CDR3, the DNA is TGTGCCAGCAGCCAAGTAGCGGGAGGGACAGATACGCAGTATTTT.

This clone was seen only once. The rearrangement links TRBV19 to TRBJ1-2, with unresolved D. The CDR3 totals 13 residues. CDR1 is LNHDA and CDR2 is SQIVND in the germline V gene (reference sequence). V lost 3 bases and J 5 bases, leaving 10 bases between the germline ends. The CDR3 DNA reads TGTGCCAGTAGTATTGAGGTTTGGTATGGCTACACCTTC. The encoded protein is CASSIEVWYGYTF.

The V call is TRBV28, the J call TRBJ2-7; no clear D gene. Germline assignment: CDR1 MDHEN and CDR2 SYDVKM. Trimming shortened V by 3 bases and J by 5 bases, and 5 bases separated the two germline ends. The CDR3 is made up of 11 amino acids. CDR3 in amino acids: CASSFFDEQYF. The CDR3 DNA sequence: TGTGCCAGCAGTTTCTTCGACGAGCAGTACTTC.

The V call is TRBV10-1, the J call TRBJ2-1; 9 positions agree with TRBD2. From germline, CDR1 is WNHNN and CDR2 SYGVQD (reference sequence). Germline trimming cut 2 bases from V and 7 bases from J; bases unmatched to any gene: 6. The CDR3 is 15 residues long. The CDR3 DNA is TGCGCCAGCAGTGAGCCCCTAGCGGGAAAGAATGAGCAGTTCTTC. Amino acids: CASSEPLAGKNEQFF.